The text below deals with one T cell receptor beta chain. The CDR3 is made up of 16 amino acids. CDR1 LGHNA and CDR2 YNFKEQ come from the germline V gene. V was pared by 1 base and J by 2 bases, with 11 bases between. The data derive from a study of blood T cell repertoires in COVID-19. Study as a whole: Whether acute or convalescent, the COVID-19 samples came from the United States, Italy and Spain.

In the original workflow: Amplification of reference gene primers was used by the study to estimate nucleated cell counts. Profiling relied on immunoSEQ multiplex PCR, and the TCRdb table lists in-frame clones only, not all of them. V, J and clone size were drawn from that table, and D and trimming were deduced from the DNA. The repertoire consists of about 480,000 clones, with about 89% occurring once and the leading ten covering around 8%. This TCR came from a woman aged 45-65 years with COVID-19, enrolled during active disease. Sequenced input: peripheral blood. The rearrangement uses TRBV4-2 and TRBJ2-2; D unclear. The CDR3 loop reads CASSQVRGVNTGELFF. As DNA, the CDR3 is TGTGCCAGCAGCCAAGTTCGAGGCGTTAACACCGGGGAGCTGTTTTTT.